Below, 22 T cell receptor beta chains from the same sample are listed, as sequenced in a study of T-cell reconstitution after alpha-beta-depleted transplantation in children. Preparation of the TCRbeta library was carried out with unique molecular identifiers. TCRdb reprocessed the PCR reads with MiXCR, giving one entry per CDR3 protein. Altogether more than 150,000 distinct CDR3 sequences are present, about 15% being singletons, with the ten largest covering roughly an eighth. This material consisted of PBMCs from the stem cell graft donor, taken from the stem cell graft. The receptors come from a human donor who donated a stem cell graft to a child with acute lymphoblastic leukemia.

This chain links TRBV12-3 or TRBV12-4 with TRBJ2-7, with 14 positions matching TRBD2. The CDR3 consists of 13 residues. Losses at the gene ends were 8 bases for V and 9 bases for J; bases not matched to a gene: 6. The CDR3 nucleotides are TGTGCCAGCTCGGGACTAGCGGGAGTCGCGCAGTACTTC. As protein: CASSGLAGVAQYF.

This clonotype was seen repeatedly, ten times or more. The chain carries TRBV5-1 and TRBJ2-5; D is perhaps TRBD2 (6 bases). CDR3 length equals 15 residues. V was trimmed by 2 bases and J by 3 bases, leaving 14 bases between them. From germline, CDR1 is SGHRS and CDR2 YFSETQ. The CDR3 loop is CASSFAPGTEETQYF. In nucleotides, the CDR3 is TGCGCCAGCAGCTTCGCCCCCGGGACTGAAGAGACCCAGTACTTC.

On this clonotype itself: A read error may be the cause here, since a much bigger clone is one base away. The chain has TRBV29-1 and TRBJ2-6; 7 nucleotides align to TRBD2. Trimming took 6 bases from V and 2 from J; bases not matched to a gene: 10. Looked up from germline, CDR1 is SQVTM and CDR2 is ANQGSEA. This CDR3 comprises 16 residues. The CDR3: CSVLGLEHTGANVLTF. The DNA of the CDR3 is TGCAGCGTATTAGGACTAGAGCATACTGGGGCCAACGTCCTGACTTTC.

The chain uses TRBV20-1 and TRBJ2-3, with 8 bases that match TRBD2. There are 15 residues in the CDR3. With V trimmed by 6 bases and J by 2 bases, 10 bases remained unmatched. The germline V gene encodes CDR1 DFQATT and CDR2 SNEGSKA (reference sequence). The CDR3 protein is CSARSGSPNTDTQYF. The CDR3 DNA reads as TGCAGTGCCAGAAGCGGGAGTCCTAACACAGATACGCAGTATTTT.

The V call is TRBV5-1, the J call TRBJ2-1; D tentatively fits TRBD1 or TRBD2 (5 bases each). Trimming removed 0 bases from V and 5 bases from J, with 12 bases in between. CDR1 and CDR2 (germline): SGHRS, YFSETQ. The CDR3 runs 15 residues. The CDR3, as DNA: TGCGCCAGCAGCTTGGCCCCCGGGGCTCACAATGAGCAGTTCTTC. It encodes CASSLAPGAHNEQFF.

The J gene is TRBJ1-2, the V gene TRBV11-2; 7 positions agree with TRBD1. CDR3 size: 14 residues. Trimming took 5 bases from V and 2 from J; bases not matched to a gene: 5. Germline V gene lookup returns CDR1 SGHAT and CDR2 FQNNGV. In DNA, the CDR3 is TGTGCCAGCAGCCCAATCAGGGGGAACTATGGCTACACCTTC. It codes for CASSPIRGNYGYTF.

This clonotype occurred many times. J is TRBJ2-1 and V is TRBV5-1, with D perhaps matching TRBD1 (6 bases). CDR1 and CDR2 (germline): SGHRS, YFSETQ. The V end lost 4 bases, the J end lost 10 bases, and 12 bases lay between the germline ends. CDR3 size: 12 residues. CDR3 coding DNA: TGCGCCAGCAGCCTGGACAGAGAGGAGCAGTTCTTC. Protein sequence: CASSLDREEQFF.

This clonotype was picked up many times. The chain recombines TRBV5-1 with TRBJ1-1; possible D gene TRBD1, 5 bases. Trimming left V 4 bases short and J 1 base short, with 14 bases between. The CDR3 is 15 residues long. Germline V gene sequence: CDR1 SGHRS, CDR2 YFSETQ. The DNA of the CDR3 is TGCGCCAGCAGCAACCCCGGGGGAAAGAACACTGAAGCTTTCTTT. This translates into CASSNPGGKNTEAFF.

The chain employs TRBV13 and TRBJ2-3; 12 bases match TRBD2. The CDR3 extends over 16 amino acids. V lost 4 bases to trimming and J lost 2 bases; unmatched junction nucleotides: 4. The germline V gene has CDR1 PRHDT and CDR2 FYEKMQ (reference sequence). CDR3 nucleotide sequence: TGTGCCAGCAGCTCTTCTAGCGGGAGGGCCACAGATACGCAGTATTTT. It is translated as CASSSSSGRATDTQYF.

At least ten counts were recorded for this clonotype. CDR3 amino acids: CSARPDLGEKLFF. CDR3 nucleotide sequence: TGCAGTGCTAGGCCCGATCTCGGGGAAAAACTGTTTTTT. The chain combines TRBV20-1 with TRBJ1-4; D not resolved. The CDR3 totals 13 residues. Trimming cost V 3 bases and J 8 bases, with 13 bases left between them. In germline, CDR1 is DFQATT, CDR2 SNEGSKA (reference sequence).

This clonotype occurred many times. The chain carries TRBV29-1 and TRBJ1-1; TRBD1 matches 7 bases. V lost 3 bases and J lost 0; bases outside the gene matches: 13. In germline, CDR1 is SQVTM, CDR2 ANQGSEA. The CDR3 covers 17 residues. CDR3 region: CSVDGSGGKVMNTEAFF. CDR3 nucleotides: TGCAGCGTTGACGGATCAGGGGGTAAAGTCATGAACACTGAAGCTTTCTTT.

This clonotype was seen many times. In DNA form, the CDR3 reads TGCGCCAGCAGCCCGACTAGCGGGAGAATCGCAGATACGCAGTATTTT. Amino acid sequence: CASSPTSGRIADTQYF. The J gene is TRBJ2-3, the V gene TRBV5-1; 12 nucleotides match TRBD2. The V segment lost 4 bases and the J segment 4 bases; nucleotides outside the gene matches: 7. The CDR3 has 16 amino acids. The V gene's germline CDR1 is SGHRS and CDR2 YFSETQ.

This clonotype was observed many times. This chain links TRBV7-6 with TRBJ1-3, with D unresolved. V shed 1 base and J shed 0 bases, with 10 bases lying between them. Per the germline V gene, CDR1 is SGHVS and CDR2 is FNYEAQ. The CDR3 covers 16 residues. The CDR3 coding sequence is TGTGCCAGCAGCTTAGAAAGGCCCTACTCTGGAAACACCATATATTTT. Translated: CASSLERPYSGNTIYF. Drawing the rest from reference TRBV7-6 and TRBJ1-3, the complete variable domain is GAGVSQSPRYKVTKRGQDVALRCDPISGHVSLYWYRQALGQGPEFLTYFNYEAQQDKSGLPNDRFSAERPEGSISTLTIQRTEQRDSAMYRCASSLERPYSGNTIYFGEGSWLTVV.

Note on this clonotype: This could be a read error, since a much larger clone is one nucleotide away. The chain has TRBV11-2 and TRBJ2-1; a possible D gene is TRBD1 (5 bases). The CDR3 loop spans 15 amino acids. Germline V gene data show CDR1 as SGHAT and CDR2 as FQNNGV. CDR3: CASSGGAPIYNEQSF. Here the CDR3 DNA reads TGTGCCAGCAGCGGTGGGGCCCCCATCTACAATGAGCAGTCCTTC.

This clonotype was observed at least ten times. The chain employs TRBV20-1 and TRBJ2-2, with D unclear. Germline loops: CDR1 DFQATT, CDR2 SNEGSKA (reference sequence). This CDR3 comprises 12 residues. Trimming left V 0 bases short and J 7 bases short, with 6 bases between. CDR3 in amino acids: CSAREGDGELFF. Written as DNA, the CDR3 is TGCAGTGCTAGAGAAGGAGACGGGGAGCTGTTTTTT.

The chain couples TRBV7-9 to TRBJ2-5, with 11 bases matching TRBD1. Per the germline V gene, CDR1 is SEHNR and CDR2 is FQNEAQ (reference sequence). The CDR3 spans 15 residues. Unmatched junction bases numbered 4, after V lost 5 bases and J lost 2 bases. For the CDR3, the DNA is TGTGCCAGCAGCAAGGACAGGGGGCATCAAGAGACCCAGTACTTC. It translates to CASSKDRGHQETQYF.

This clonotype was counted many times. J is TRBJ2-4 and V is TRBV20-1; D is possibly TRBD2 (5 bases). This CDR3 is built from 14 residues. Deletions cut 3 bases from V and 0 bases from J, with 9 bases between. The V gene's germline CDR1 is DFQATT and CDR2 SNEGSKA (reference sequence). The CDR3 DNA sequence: TGCAGTGCTAGTCCTGGGAGAGCCAAAAACATTCAGTACTTC. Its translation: CSASPGRAKNIQYF.

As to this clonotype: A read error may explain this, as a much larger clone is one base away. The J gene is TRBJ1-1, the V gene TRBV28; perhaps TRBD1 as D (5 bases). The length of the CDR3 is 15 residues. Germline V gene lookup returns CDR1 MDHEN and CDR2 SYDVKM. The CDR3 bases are TGTGCCAGCAGTGAAATGGGGGGAGGGTACACTCAAGCTTTCTTT. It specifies CASSEMGGGYTQAFF.

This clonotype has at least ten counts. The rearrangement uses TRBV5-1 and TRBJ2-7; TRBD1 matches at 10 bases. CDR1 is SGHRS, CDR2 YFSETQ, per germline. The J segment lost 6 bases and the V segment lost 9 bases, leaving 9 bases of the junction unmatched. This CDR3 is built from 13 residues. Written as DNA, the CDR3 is TGCGCCACCAAACCGGGACAGGGGTTCGAGCAGTACTTC. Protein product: CATKPGQGFEQYF.

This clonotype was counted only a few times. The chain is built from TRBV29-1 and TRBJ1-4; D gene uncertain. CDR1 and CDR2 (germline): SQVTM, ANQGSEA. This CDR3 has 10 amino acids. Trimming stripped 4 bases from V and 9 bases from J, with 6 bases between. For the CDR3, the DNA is TGCAGCGTTGGACTGAAAAAACTGTTTTTT. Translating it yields CSVGLKKLFF.

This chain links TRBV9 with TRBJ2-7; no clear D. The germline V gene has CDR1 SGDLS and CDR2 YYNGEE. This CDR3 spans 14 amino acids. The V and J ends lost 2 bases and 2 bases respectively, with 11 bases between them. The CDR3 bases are TGTGCCAGCAGCGTGTACGGAGTCACCTACGAGCAGTACTTC. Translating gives CASSVYGVTYEQYF.

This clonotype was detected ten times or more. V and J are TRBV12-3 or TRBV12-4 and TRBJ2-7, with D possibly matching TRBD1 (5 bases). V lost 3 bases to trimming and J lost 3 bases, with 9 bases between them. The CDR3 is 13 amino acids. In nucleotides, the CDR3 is TGTGCCAGCAGTTTTAGGGGCAACTACGAGCAGTACTTC. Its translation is CASSFRGNYEQYF.